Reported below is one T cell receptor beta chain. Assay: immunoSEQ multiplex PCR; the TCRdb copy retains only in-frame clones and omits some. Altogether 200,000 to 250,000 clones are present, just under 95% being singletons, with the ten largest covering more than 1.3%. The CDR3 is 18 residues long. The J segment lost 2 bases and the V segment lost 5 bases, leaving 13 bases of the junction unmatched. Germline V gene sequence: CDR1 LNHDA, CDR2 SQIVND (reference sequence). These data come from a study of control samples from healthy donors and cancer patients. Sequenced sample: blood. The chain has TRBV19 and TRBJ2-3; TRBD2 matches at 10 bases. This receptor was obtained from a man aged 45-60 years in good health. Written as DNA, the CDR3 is TGTGCCAGTAGTCACTCCCACTCTAGCGGGGGAGCCACAGATACGCAGTATTTT. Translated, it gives CASSHSHSSGGATDTQYF.